The T cell receptor (beta chain) described here comes from a study of blood T cell repertoires in COVID-19. As for the study in general: The cDNA or gDNA used as material had been derived from T cells, B-cell-depleted T cells, or PBMCs.

V trimming: 3 bases; J trimming: 3 bases; junction bases outside the gene matches: 4. From germline, CDR1 is MNHNS and CDR2 SASEGT. The CDR3 is 14 residues long. The assay was immunoSEQ multiplex PCR, and TCRdb's table has in-frame clones only and misses some. The sample lists about 240,000 clones, approximately 83% occurring once. In assigning cohorts, the study relied on participant-reported clinical history. This TCR derives from a woman aged 40 to 55 who had been exposed to COVID-19. Material for sequencing was PBMCs or T cells enriched from blood (not recorded which). The chain combines TRBV6-1 with TRBJ1-2; 7 positions match TRBD1. The CDR3, as DNA: TGTGCCAGCAGTGACCCCGGGACAGACTATGGCTACACCTTC. Translated: CASSDPGTDYGYTF.